The 16 T cell receptor beta chains reported below all come from one sample, sequenced in a study of T-cell memory formation after mild COVID-19. Each CDR3 protein is one row after TCRdb ran MiXCR on the 5' RACE reads. The repertoire holds 430,000 or so distinct CDR3 sequences, approximately 23% seen once, with 9.5% to 15% in the top ten. The sequencing input was PBMCs or a T cell subset sorted from them (not recorded which). Source of these receptors: an adult woman who had mild COVID-19 (a few samples of this study predate the infection). Cell type and time point are not known.

The V call is TRBV7-2, the J call TRBJ1-2; D unresolved. The CDR3 sequence is 14 residues long. Germline CDR1 SGHTA, CDR2 FQGNSA. Deletions cut 4 bases from V and 5 bases from J, with 14 bases between. The DNA of the CDR3 is TGTGCCAGCAGCTCAGGCCCGAATTTATATGGCTACACCTTC. Protein sequence: CASSSGPNLYGYTF. The whole variable domain, filled in from reference TRBV7-2 and TRBJ1-2, reads GAGVSQSPSNKVTEKGKDVELRCDPISGHTALYWYRQSLGQGLEFLIYFQGNSAPDKSGLPSDRFSAERTGGSVSTLTIQRTQQEDSAVYLCASSSGPNLYGYTFGSGTRLTVV.

The rearrangement uses TRBV5-1 and TRBJ2-7; 9 bases agree with TRBD2. V was pared by 7 bases and J by 1 base, with 9 bases of the junction left unmatched. Germline V gene sequence: CDR1 SGHRS, CDR2 YFSETQ. There are 15 residues in the CDR3. DNA of the CDR3: TGCGCCAGCCGCTATTTAGCGGGGGAGTCCTACGAGCAGTACTTC. Its protein is CASRYLAGESYEQYF. Using reference TRBV5-1 and TRBJ2-7 for the parts outside the CDR3, the full variable domain is KAGVTQTPRYLIKTRGQQVTLSCSPISGHRSVSWYQQTPGQGLQFLFEYFSETQRNKGNFPGRFSGRQFSNSRSEMNVSTLELGDSALYLCASRYLAGESYEQYFGPGTRLTVT.

The rearrangement joins TRBV6-6 to TRBJ1-5, with 8 bases lining up with TRBD1. This CDR3 has 15 amino acids. The V gene end was trimmed by 2 bases and the J gene end by 5 bases; junction bases not matched to a gene: 5. The germline gives CDR1 MNHNY, CDR2 SVGAGI (reference sequence). The CDR3 sequence: CASSYPGQVDQPQHF. Here the CDR3 DNA reads TGTGCCAGCAGTTACCCGGGACAGGTGGATCAGCCCCAGCATTTT.

J is TRBJ1-3 and V is TRBV9; D gene unclear. The CDR3 runs to 15 residues. The germline V gene encodes CDR1 SGDLS and CDR2 YYNGEE. The V end was cut by 0 bases, the J end by 0 bases, with 7 bases between. Written as DNA, the CDR3 is TGTGCCAGCAGCGTAGACAGTTTCTCTGGAAACACCATATATTTT. Translated: CASSVDSFSGNTIYF. The variable domain in full, completed from reference TRBV9 and TRBJ1-3, reads DSGVTQTPKHLITATGQRVTLRCSPRSGDLSVYWYQQSLDQGLQFLIQYYNGEERAKGNILERFSAQQFPDLHSELNLSSLELGDSALYFCASSVDSFSGNTIYFGEGSWLTVV.

The gene calls are TRBV12-3 or TRBV12-4 and TRBJ2-2; either TRBD1 or TRBD2 may fit D (5 bases each). V was trimmed by 6 bases and J by 5 bases, leaving 16 bases between them. The CDR3 has 15 amino acids. The chain's CDR3 is CASSTGAPVTGELFF. As DNA, the CDR3 is TGTGCCAGCAGCACCGGGGCCCCGGTGACCGGGGAGCTGTTTTTT.

This clonotype appeared a few times. V and J are TRBV12-3 or TRBV12-4 and TRBJ2-5; TRBD2 matches 9 bases. CDR3 length: 14 residues. Trimming at V came to 4 bases and at J to 7 bases, leaving 7 bases not matched to a gene. The chain's CDR3 is CASSSRLAETTQYF. In nucleotides, the CDR3 is TGTGCCAGCAGTTCCCGACTAGCGGAAACGACCCAGTACTTC.

CDR3 sequence reads: CAWSIWGGEQYF. CDR3 nucleotide sequence: TGTGCCTGGAGTATATGGGGAGGCGAGCAGTACTTC. V gene TRBV30 combines with J gene TRBJ2-7; the D gene is possibly TRBD2 (6 bases). Germline lookup yields CDR1 GTSNPN and CDR2 SVGIG (reference sequence). The CDR3 extends over 12 amino acids. The germline V and J ends were trimmed by 2 bases and 6 bases, with 11 bases remaining between them. Full variable domain (rest looked up from reference TRBV30 and TRBJ2-7): SQTIHQWPATLVQPVGSPLSLECTVEGTSNPNLYWYRQAAGRGLQLLFYSVGIGQISSEVPQNLSASRPQDRQFILSSKKLLLSDSGFYLCAWSIWGGEQYFGPGTRLTVT.

V is TRBV20-1 and J is TRBJ2-5; 9 bases map to TRBD1. Germline V gene sequence: CDR1 DFQATT, CDR2 SNEGSKA (reference sequence). Germline trimming cut 6 bases from V and 2 bases from J; bases unmatched to any gene: 7. The CDR3 length is 14 residues. CDR3 coding DNA: TGCAGTGCCGAGACTGGGACAGGGCAAGAGACCCAGTACTTC. This codes for CSAETGTGQETQYF.

This clonotype was counted a few times. The rearrangement uses TRBV29-1 and TRBJ2-3; the match to TRBD1 covers 7 bases. This CDR3 is 14 amino acids long. The V gene end was trimmed by 4 bases and the J gene end by 2 bases; junction bases not matched to a gene: 6. CDR1 and CDR2 (germline): SQVTM, ANQGSEA. CDR3 DNA sequence: TGCAGCGTTGTAGGGACAGCGATCACAGATACGCAGTATTTT. Translated: CSVVGTAITDTQYF.

The chain links TRBV2 to TRBJ1-1, with D perhaps TRBD1 (5 bases). The CDR3 runs to 12 residues. From germline, CDR1 is SNHLY and CDR2 FYNNEI. Trimming left V 7 bases short and J 4 bases short, with 10 bases between. CDR3 amino acids: CASKGDRTEAFF. DNA for the CDR3: TGTGCCAGCAAAGGGGATCGCACTGAAGCTTTCTTT. The variable domain in full, with the rest retrieved from reference TRBV2 and TRBJ1-1, is EPEVTQTPSHQVTQMGQEVILRCVPISNHLYFYWYRQILGQKVEFLVSFYNNEISEKSEIFDDQFSVERPDGSNFTLKIRSTKLEDSAMYFCASKGDRTEAFFGQGTRLTVV.

The genes are TRBV10-3 and TRBJ2-7; D is possibly TRBD1 (6 bases). CDR1 is ENHRY and CDR2 is SYGVKD in the germline V gene. This CDR3 has 18 amino acids. V was clipped by 6 bases and J by 0 bases, with 24 bases between them. For the CDR3, the DNA is TGTGCCATCAGAAACGGTGGAGTTGGGGGCACCAGCTCCTACGAGCAGTACTTC. This encodes CAIRNGGVGGTSSYEQYF.

In this sample, this clonotype turned up many times. The gene calls are TRBV20-1 and TRBJ2-7, with 13 bases lining up with TRBD2. CDR1 and CDR2 (germline): DFQATT, SNEGSKA (reference sequence). This CDR3 contains 13 residues. V trimming: 5 bases; J trimming: 7 bases; junction bases outside the gene matches: 5. The CDR3 nucleotides are TGCAGTGCTCCGACTAGCGGGGGGCGTGAGCAGTACTTC. Its protein is CSAPTSGGREQYF.

This clonotype was seen ten or more times. The chain couples TRBV5-8 to TRBJ2-7, with 9 bases lining up with TRBD1. V lost 4 bases to trimming and J lost 8 bases; unmatched junction nucleotides: 10. This CDR3 spans 14 amino acids. CDR1 is SGHTS, CDR2 YDEGEE, per germline. The CDR3 here is CASSLRDRELKQYF. The CDR3 nucleotides read TGTGCCAGCAGCCTCCGGGACAGGGAGTTAAAGCAGTACTTC.

The chain carries TRBV18 and TRBJ1-2, with D unresolved. Germline CDR1 and CDR2: KGHSH and LQKENI. The germline V and J ends were trimmed by 1 base and 6 bases, with 12 bases remaining between them. This CDR3 comprises 14 residues. Written as DNA, the CDR3 is TGTGCCAGCTCACCACTAGAGGGAAGGGATGGCTACACCTTC. Its translation: CASSPLEGRDGYTF.

V usage is TRBV6-1 and J usage is TRBJ2-7, with D unresolved. The germline V gene encodes CDR1 MNHNS and CDR2 SASEGT. This CDR3 is built from 17 residues. Trimming left V 2 bases short and J 2 bases short, with 19 bases between. In DNA, the CDR3 is TGTGCCAGCAGTGAATTCCCCCGTGGCGGTAGGACCTACGAGCAGTACTTC. It specifies CASSEFPRGGRTYEQYF.

This clonotype has a handful of counts. V gene TRBV10-3 combines with J gene TRBJ2-7; 7 nucleotides align to TRBD1. The CDR3 runs to 12 residues. From germline, CDR1 is ENHRY and CDR2 SYGVKD. V trimming: 11 bases; J trimming: 4 bases; junction bases outside the gene matches: 8. In DNA, the CDR3 is TGTGCCGTATCACAGGGGTTATACGAGCAGTACTTC. It specifies CAVSQGLYEQYF.